Shown below are 11 T cell receptor beta chains from a single sample sequenced in a study of shared clonotypes between healthy human individuals. Only in-frame clones appear in the TCRdb table, and some are missing; sequencing was by immunoSEQ multiplex PCR. The sample has 2.3 million or so clones; over 85% are singletons. The specimen was naive CD4+ T cells from PBMCs. Subset of the sample: CD45RA+ positively selected. These receptors all come from a young man in good health. Some clones in this sample may be carry-over from other donors' samples.

The chain combines TRBV11-2 with TRBJ1-2; D unresolved. The CDR3 has 13 residues. The germline V gene has CDR1 SGHAT and CDR2 FQNNGV. With 5 bases removed from V and 2 bases from J, the gap between germline ends came to 9 bases. CDR3 nucleotides: TGTGCCAGCAGCCGTGGACTGAACTATGGCTACACCTTC. It translates to CASSRGLNYGYTF.

V is TRBV27 and J is TRBJ1-1; D perhaps matches TRBD1 (6 bases). Looked up from germline, CDR1 is MNHEY and CDR2 is SMNVEV (reference sequence). V lost 5 bases and J lost 0, with 13 bases in between. This CDR3 region has 15 residues. As DNA, the CDR3 is TGTGCCAGCAGTCCTTGGGGGGCGTTGAACACTGAAGCTTTCTTT. Protein sequence: CASSPWGALNTEAFF.

This clone showed up just a few times. The rearrangement links TRBV18 to TRBJ2-2, with D maybe TRBD2 (5 bases). The CDR3 length is 14 residues. Germline loops: CDR1 KGHSH, CDR2 LQKENI. V was shortened by 6 bases and J by 2 bases, with 10 bases between the two germline ends. The CDR3 spells CASSVARNTGELFF. In nucleotides, the CDR3 is TGTGCCAGCTCCGTAGCGAGAAACACCGGGGAGCTGTTTTTT. Using reference TRBV18 and TRBJ2-2 for the parts outside the CDR3, the full variable domain is NAGVMQNPRHLVRRRGQEARLRCSPMKGHSHVYWYRQLPEEGLKFMVYLQKENIIDESGMPKERFSAEFPKEGPSILRIQQVVRGDSAAYFCASSVARNTGELFFGEGSRLTVL.

The chain has TRBV18 and TRBJ2-7; 11 bases align to TRBD2. Trimming took 2 bases from V and 8 from J; bases not matched to a gene: 14. CDR3 length: 17 amino acids. CDR1 KGHSH and CDR2 LQKENI come from the germline V gene. CDR3: CASSPTGQRLAGTKQYF. The DNA of the CDR3 is TGTGCCAGCTCACCAACAGGGCAGCGACTAGCGGGAACAAAGCAGTACTTC.

The chain carries TRBV19 and TRBJ1-1; D is perhaps TRBD1 (5 bases). The length of the CDR3 is 13 residues. Germline assignment: CDR1 LNHDA and CDR2 SQIVND (reference sequence). Trimming removed 6 bases from V and 3 bases from J, with 11 bases in between. The CDR3 coding sequence is TGTGCCAGTAGCGAGAACAGGTACACTGAAGCTTTCTTT. It codes for CASSENRYTEAFF. Based on the CDR3 plus reference TRBV19 and TRBJ1-1, the full variable domain is DGGITQSPKYLFRKEGQNVTLSCEQNLNHDAMYWYRQDPGQGLRLIYYSQIVNDFQKGDIAEGYSVSREKKESFPLTVTSAQKNPTAFYLCASSENRYTEAFFGQGTRLTVV.

The V gene is TRBV27, the J gene TRBJ1-2, with D perhaps matching TRBD1 (5 bases). Trimming stripped 4 bases from V and 0 bases from J, with 9 bases between. Germline V lookup: CDR1 MNHEY, CDR2 SMNVEV (reference sequence). The CDR3 contains 14 residues. In DNA form, the CDR3 reads TGTGCCAGCAGTTCTTACAGGACTAACTATGGCTACACCTTC. As protein: CASSSYRTNYGYTF.

The CDR3 DNA sequence: TGTGCCAGCAGCCCCCGACAGGGAAACCAAGAGACCCAGTACTTC. Translating gives CASSPRQGNQETQYF. This chain uses TRBV7-2 with TRBJ2-5; 7 bases are shared with TRBD1. The CDR3 consists of 15 residues. After removal of 5 bases from V and 0 bases from J, the junction contained 6 bases not matched to a gene. Germline V gives CDR1 SGHTA, CDR2 FQGNSA.

The chain links TRBV9 to TRBJ2-5; a possible D gene is TRBD2 (6 bases). Germline-derived CDR1 and CDR2 are SGDLS and YYNGEE. Trimming pared 0 bases from V and 4 bases from J, leaving 16 bases between. The CDR3 runs to 16 residues. CDR3 amino acids: CASSVVGGPGGETQYF. The CDR3 bases are TGTGCCAGCAGCGTAGTGGGGGGTCCGGGCGGAGAGACCCAGTACTTC.

The CDR3 DNA reads as TGTGCCAGCAGTTCGCCGGGACTAGCGGGGTACGAGCAGTACTTC. Residues: CASSSPGLAGYEQYF. The chain joins TRBV6-5 to TRBJ2-7; 13 bases line up with TRBD2. V trimming: 4 bases; J trimming: 4 bases; junction bases outside the gene matches: 4. The CDR3 sequence is 15 residues long. CDR1 and CDR2 (germline): MNHEY, SVGAGI.

CDR3 amino acids: CASRLEGQVNQPQHF. Here the CDR3 DNA reads TGTGCCAGCCGTCTGGAGGGACAGGTCAATCAGCCCCAGCATTTT. The gene calls are TRBV6-1 and TRBJ1-5, with 8 positions matching TRBD1. With 8 bases clipped from V and 3 bases from J, the junction kept 9 bases outside the gene matches. The CDR3 length is 15 residues. The germline CDR1 and CDR2 sequences are MNHNS and SASEGT.

This clone was picked up a small number of times. The chain is built from TRBV28 and TRBJ1-1; D remains ambiguous. The CDR3 loop spans 13 amino acids. V was shortened by 6 bases and J by 2 bases, with 10 bases between the two germline ends. In germline, CDR1 is MDHEN, CDR2 SYDVKM. The CDR3 DNA is TGTGCCAGCAGGGGTCGGGTTAACACTGAAGCTTTCTTT. It translates to CASRGRVNTEAFF.